Below are 20 T cell receptor beta chains sequenced from a single sample in a study of post-analysis software for immune sequencing data (dated by TCRdb to 2014 to 2015). These TCRs are of unknown antigen specificity. Receptor libraries were prepared by PCR. Sequenced using an Illumina HiSeq 2500. To reduce PCR and sequencing biases, unique molecular identifiers were incorporated into the TCR beta cDNA libraries. TCRdb trimmed the raw reads at Q25, called clones with MiXCR and kept productive beta chains. Under each unique CDR3 protein, matching rows form one entry showing the most common genes and DNA. For this sample the table gives 500,000 to 600,000 distinct CDR3 sequences, of which 44% were detected only once. The ten largest clonotypes hold 1.5% to 2% of the sample. Points the paper makes about the study in general: Patients showed significantly higher frequencies than controls for about five TRBV segments, among them TRBV5-6, TRBV5-1 and TRBV20-1.

Material: blood. The receptors come from a girl under 18 with multiple sclerosis.

This clonotype showed up just a few times. The chain recombines TRBV6-5 with TRBJ2-1, with D maybe TRBD1 (6 bases). CDR3 size: 14 residues. Germline lookup yields CDR1 MNHEY and CDR2 SVGAGI. V was pared by 5 bases and J by 4 bases, with 12 bases between. This CDR3 is CASSPRTEYNEQFF. DNA of the CDR3: TGTGCCAGCAGTCCGAGGACAGAGTACAATGAGCAGTTCTTC.

CDR3 in amino acids: CASTRDRVGSDIQYF. As DNA, the CDR3 is TGCGCCAGTACCCGGGACAGGGTCGGTTCGGACATTCAGTACTTC. The chain recombines TRBV5-1 with TRBJ2-4, with TRBD1 matching 9 bases. The CDR3 is 15 residues long. The trim removed 8 bases at V and 8 bases at J, leaving 14 bases unmatched. CDR1 and CDR2 from the germline V gene are SGHRS and YFSETQ.

This chain joins TRBV29-1 and TRBJ1-5; 9 bases match TRBD1. CDR1 SQVTM and CDR2 ANQGSEA come from the germline V gene. Trimming at V came to 6 bases and at J to 5 bases, leaving 2 bases not matched to a gene. CDR3 length: 12 residues. The CDR3 DNA is TGCAGCGTGGGACAGGGAGATCAGCCCCAGCATTTT. It yields the protein CSVGQGDQPQHF.

The chain joins TRBV5-1 to TRBJ1-5; D gene uncertain. In germline, CDR1 is SGHRS, CDR2 YFSETQ. Trimming shortened V by 1 base and J by 6 bases, and 8 bases separated the two germline ends. This CDR3 is 13 amino acids long. The CDR3 spells CASSLQDGQPQHF. The CDR3 nucleotides read TGCGCCAGCAGCTTGCAGGATGGTCAGCCCCAGCATTTT.

This clonotype occurred a few times. The rearrangement joins TRBV10-3 to TRBJ2-5, with a possible D match to TRBD1 (5 bases). The germline V gene has CDR1 ENHRY and CDR2 SYGVKD. The CDR3 contains 11 residues. V was pared by 6 bases and J by 3 bases, with 5 bases between. The DNA of the CDR3 is TGTGCCATCAGACAGGAAGAGACCCAGTACTTC. It translates to CAIRQEETQYF.

This rearrangement joins TRBV27 to TRBJ2-5; the D gene is possibly TRBD1 (6 bases). Trimming cost V 5 bases and J 11 bases, with 24 bases left between them. CDR3 size: 15 residues. Germline CDR1 is MNHEY and CDR2 is SMNVEV (reference sequence). CDR3 in amino acids: CASSPHGQLPGQQYF. CDR3 bases: TGTGCCAGCAGTCCCCACGGACAGCTCCCAGGGCAGCAGTACTTC.

V gene TRBV7-9 combines with J gene TRBJ1-4; D remains unclear. Germline V gene sequence: CDR1 SEHNR, CDR2 FQNEAQ (reference sequence). Between the trimmed V and J ends, which lost 0 bases and 6 bases, there was a span of 5 bases. CDR3 size: 13 residues. CDR3 bases: TGTGCCAGCAGCTTAGCGAATGATGAAAAACTGTTTTTT. Its translation is CASSLANDEKLFF.

This clonotype was seen only a few times. The rearrangement uses TRBV24-1 and TRBJ2-1, with TRBD2 matching 11 bases. Germline V gene sequence: CDR1 KGHDR, CDR2 SFDVKD. After removal of 4 bases from V and 15 bases from J, the junction contained 7 bases not matched to a gene. The CDR3 length is 13 residues. CDR3 nucleotides: TGTGCCACCAGTGACCTTAGCGGGAGGGCTCCGTTCTTC. It is translated as CATSDLSGRAPFF.

This clonotype was counted a few times. The chain employs TRBV4-1 and TRBJ1-5, with no clear D. The CDR3 extends over 17 amino acids. The V end lost 0 bases, the J end lost 1 base, and 13 bases lay between the germline ends. CDR1 and CDR2 from the germline V gene are MGHRA and YSYEKL. CDR3 nucleotides: TGCGCCAGCAGCCAAGATGAACGCTTTCTCAGCAATCAGCCCCAGCATTTT. This sequence encodes CASSQDERFLSNQPQHF.

The DNA of the CDR3 is TGTGCCAGCAGCCCTAGACAGGGGATAACAGATACGCAGTATTTT. The encoded protein is CASSPRQGITDTQYF. The gene calls are TRBV11-2 and TRBJ2-3; 8 nucleotides line up with TRBD1. V trimming: 5 bases; J trimming: 3 bases; junction bases outside the gene matches: 7. This CDR3 spans 15 amino acids. Germline CDR1 and CDR2: SGHAT and FQNNGV.

J is TRBJ2-1 and V is TRBV5-1; 13 bases are shared with TRBD2. Germline CDR1 and CDR2: SGHRS and YFSETQ. After removal of 4 bases from V and 8 bases from J, the junction contained 3 bases not matched to a gene. The CDR3 is 14 amino acids. Written as DNA, the CDR3 is TGCGCCAGCAGCACAGGACTAGCGGGAGATGAGCAGTTCTTC. It specifies CASSTGLAGDEQFF.

This rearrangement joins TRBV11-2 to TRBJ1-3, with D unclear. The germline CDR1 and CDR2 sequences are SGHAT and FQNNGV. This CDR3 has 14 residues. V lost 1 base to trimming and J lost 3 bases, with 7 bases between them. CDR3 bases: TGTGCCAGCAGCTTAGTCGCAGTTGGAAACACCATATATTTT. It is translated as CASSLVAVGNTIYF.

This clonotype appeared once. The rearrangement links TRBV7-3 to TRBJ1-1; possible D gene TRBD1, 5 bases. Deletions cut 5 bases from V and 6 bases from J, with 16 bases between. The CDR3 contains 14 residues. The germline gives CDR1 SGHTA, CDR2 FQGTGA. CDR3 amino acids: CASSPIRVWSEAFF. The CDR3 DNA follows: TGTGCCAGCAGCCCTATCAGGGTTTGGTCTGAAGCTTTCTTT.

The rearrangement uses TRBV5-5 and TRBJ2-7, with 7 bases that match TRBD1. CDR1 and CDR2 from the germline V gene are SGHKS and YYEKEE (reference sequence). The V segment lost 1 base and the J segment 1 base; nucleotides outside the gene matches: 8. This CDR3 comprises 16 residues. The CDR3 sequence: CASSLRGQTLSYEQYF. CDR3 bases: TGTGCCAGCAGCTTGCGGGGACAGACCCTATCCTACGAGCAGTACTTC.

This clonotype was detected a few times. The CDR3 sequence: CASSLTGGAYGYTF. For the CDR3, the DNA is TGCGCCAGCAGCCTGACAGGGGGCGCATATGGCTACACCTTC. The chain recombines TRBV5-1 with TRBJ1-2; 10 nucleotides match TRBD1. The trim removed 4 bases at V and 5 bases at J, leaving 5 bases unmatched. This CDR3 comprises 14 residues. Germline V gives CDR1 SGHRS, CDR2 YFSETQ. Supplemented by reference TRBV5-1 and TRBJ1-2, the full variable domain reads KAGVTQTPRYLIKTRGQQVTLSCSPISGHRSVSWYQQTPGQGLQFLFEYFSETQRNKGNFPGRFSGRQFSNSRSEMNVSTLELGDSALYLCASSLTGGAYGYTFGSGTRLTVV.

This chain joins TRBV11-3 and TRBJ2-3, with TRBD1 matching 7 bases. After removal of 3 bases from V and 0 bases from J, the junction contained 15 bases not matched to a gene. The CDR3 sequence is 19 residues long. CDR1 SGHNT and CDR2 YENEEA come from the germline V gene. This chain's CDR3 is CASSFLGTVGSGSTDTQYF. The CDR3 bases are TGTGCCAGCAGCTTCCTCGGGACAGTCGGGTCAGGCAGCACAGATACGCAGTATTTT.

The CDR3 sequence: CSGSGSSYEQYF. DNA of the CDR3: TGCAGCGGTAGCGGGAGCTCCTACGAGCAGTACTTC. The rearrangement joins TRBV20-1 to TRBJ2-7, with 9 bases identical to TRBD2. Germline-derived CDR1 and CDR2 are DFQATT and SNEGSKA (reference sequence). CDR3 length: 12 residues.

The V call is TRBV6-6, the J call TRBJ2-1; no firm D call. Trimming removed 2 bases at V and 1 base at J, with 6 bases between. This CDR3 is 14 amino acids long. Per germline, CDR1 MNHNY and CDR2 SVGAGI (reference sequence). CDR3 sequence (DNA): TGTGCCAGCAGTTACGGGGAATCCTACAATGAGCAGTTCTTC. This translates into CASSYGESYNEQFF.

The chain joins TRBV10-3 to TRBJ2-5; D gene uncertain. Trimming removed 11 bases from V and 5 bases from J, with 12 bases in between. The CDR3 extends over 11 amino acids. The germline V gene has CDR1 ENHRY and CDR2 SYGVKD. The CDR3 loop reads CAPINVETQYF. Here the CDR3 DNA reads TGTGCCCCCATAAATGTGGAGACCCAGTACTTC.

V gene TRBV7-8 combines with J gene TRBJ2-4; D unresolved. Looked up from germline, CDR1 is SGHVS and CDR2 is FQNEAQ. The V gene lost 2 bases and the J gene lost 0 bases, with 14 bases spanning the gap. CDR3 length: 17 residues. CDR3 loop: CASSLNFVPLAKNIQYF. In DNA form, the CDR3 reads TGTGCCAGCAGCTTAAACTTCGTGCCTCTAGCCAAAAACATTCAGTACTTC.